These 5 T cell receptor beta chains share one sample of origin, sequenced in a study of shared clonotypes between healthy human individuals. Only in-frame clones appear in the TCRdb table, and some are missing; sequencing was by immunoSEQ multiplex PCR. There are some 1,100,000 clones in the sample; around 78% occur only once, and 0.5% to 0.6% lies in the top ten. Sample: memory CD4+ T cells from PBMCs. Subset reported: CD45RA-negative fraction. These receptors came from a man aged 18 to 30 in good health. Some clones in this sample may be carry-over from other donors' samples.

This sequence joins TRBV2 and TRBJ2-2; 9 nucleotides align to TRBD1. Germline-derived CDR1 and CDR2 are SNHLY and FYNNEI. J lost 1 base, V lost 5 bases, and 2 bases had no gene match. The length of the CDR3 is 15 residues. CDR3 in DNA: TGTGCCAGCAGTTCGGGACAGGGGAACACCGGGGAGCTGTTTTTT. Residues: CASSSGQGNTGELFF.

This clone was seen only a few times. V usage is TRBV28 and J usage is TRBJ2-3; D not resolved. V was pared by 7 bases and J by 2 bases, with 7 bases between. In germline, CDR1 is MDHEN, CDR2 SYDVKM. CDR3 length: 12 residues. CDR3 residues: CASMGNTDTQYF. The CDR3 DNA reads as TGTGCCAGCATGGGGAACACAGATACGCAGTATTTT.

This clone has a handful of counts. This sequence joins TRBV19 and TRBJ1-2, with D hard to call. V was shortened by 3 bases and J by 10 bases, with 15 bases between the two germline ends. The CDR3 has 13 amino acids. Germline CDR1 LNHDA, CDR2 SQIVND (reference sequence). The chain's CDR3 is CASSIGRKTDYTF. CDR3 DNA: TGTGCCAGTAGTATTGGGAGAAAAACCGACTACACCTTC.

This rearrangement joins TRBV30 to TRBJ1-2; no firm D call. Between the trimmed V and J ends, which lost 2 bases and 8 bases, there was a span of 15 bases. CDR1 and CDR2 (germline): GTSNPN, SVGIG (reference sequence). The CDR3 extends over 13 amino acids. The CDR3 coding sequence is TGTGCCTGGAGTAGTAACGGTTGGGCGGGCTACACCTTC. Amino acid sequence: CAWSSNGWAGYTF.

This chain uses TRBV6-1 with TRBJ2-7, with 11 bases identical to TRBD2. This CDR3 has 13 residues. J lost 6 bases, V lost 7 bases, and 5 bases had no gene match. Germline loops: CDR1 MNHNS, CDR2 SASEGT. CDR3 bases: TGTGCCAGCACGGCTAGCGGGAGGAGCGAGCAGTACTTC. Protein: CASTASGRSEQYF.